The next 30 T cell receptor beta chains were all read from a single sample in a study of cytomegalovirus exposure and HLA in healthy donors. The PCR was carried out with 60 Vbeta primers and 13 Jbeta primers. Sequenced by immunoSEQ multiplex PCR; TCRdb stores in-frame clones only, minus some. The repertoire holds 90,000 to 150,000 clones, with 70% to 80% as singletons. Sequences were obtained from PBMCs. The source of these receptors is a woman in her thirties or forties in good health and CMV-seropositive.

V usage is TRBV9 and J usage is TRBJ2-7, with D possibly matching TRBD2 (5 bases). Looked up from germline, CDR1 is SGDLS and CDR2 is YYNGEE. The CDR3 spans 13 residues. The V end was cut by 3 bases, the J end by 4 bases, with 11 bases between. For the CDR3, the DNA is TGTGCCAGCAGCGAAGGACTCTTTTACGAGCAGTACTTC. Its protein is CASSEGLFYEQYF.

This chain uses TRBV27 with TRBJ2-1; 7 nucleotides align to TRBD2. Germline assignment: CDR1 MNHEY and CDR2 SMNVEV (reference sequence). The junction had 10 bases not matched to a gene; V was cut back by 4 bases and J by 10 bases. This CDR3 has 14 residues. This CDR3 reads CASSYAGTTGEQFF. In DNA, the CDR3 is TGTGCCAGCAGTTATGCCGGGACTACAGGCGAGCAGTTCTTC.

The V gene is TRBV5-4, the J gene TRBJ1-1; unclear D gene. The CDR3 spans 13 residues. Germline V gene lookup returns CDR1 SGHNT and CDR2 YYREEE (reference sequence). Between the trimmed V and J ends, which lost 0 bases and 0 bases, there was a span of 3 bases. CDR3 nucleotides: TGTGCCAGCAGCTTGGACTTGAACACTGAAGCTTTCTTT. This translates into CASSLDLNTEAFF.

CDR3 DNA sequence: TGTGCCTGGACAATGGGCGGGGGGGCTGGTGATACGCAGTATTTT. This sequence encodes CAWTMGGGAGDTQYF. The V call is TRBV30, the J call TRBJ2-3, with TRBD2 matching 9 bases. J gave up 6 bases and V 4 bases, and 11 bases lay outside the gene matches. The CDR3 length is 15 residues. The germline CDR1 and CDR2 sequences are GTSNPN and SVGIG (reference sequence).

The chain is built from TRBV6-1 and TRBJ1-2, with 9 bases fitting TRBD1. This CDR3 contains 14 residues. Germline V CDR1 and CDR2: MNHNS, SASEGT. V shed 0 bases and J 5 bases; nucleotides not matched to a gene: 1. The CDR3 DNA reads TGTGCCAGCAGTGAAGCGGGACAGGGATATGGCTACACCTTC. Its translation is CASSEAGQGYGYTF.

The chain couples TRBV28 to TRBJ2-1; weak D call: TRBD2 (6 bases). The CDR3 is 12 residues long. Trimming took 8 bases from V and 9 from J, leaving 14 bases between them. CDR1 and CDR2 (germline): MDHEN, SYDVKM. The CDR3 loop is CASRWGVGEQFF. The CDR3 coding sequence is TGTGCCAGCCGCTGGGGGGTGGGTGAGCAGTTCTTC.

V and J are TRBV5-1 and TRBJ1-1, with TRBD1 as a possible D gene (5 bases). CDR1 is SGHRS, CDR2 YFSETQ, per germline. CDR3 length equals 14 residues. Trimming removed 0 bases at V and 5 bases at J, with 11 bases between. The CDR3 sequence: CASSLGREGTEAFF. The CDR3 nucleotides read TGCGCCAGCAGCTTGGGCAGGGAAGGGACTGAAGCTTTCTTT.

The gene calls are TRBV7-8 and TRBJ1-1; no definite D call. In germline, CDR1 is SGHVS, CDR2 FQNEAQ. CDR3 size: 13 residues. V lost 2 bases, J lost 3 bases, and 7 bases lay in between. CDR3 sequence: CASSLSQDTEAFF. In nucleotides, the CDR3 is TGTGCCAGCAGCTTATCCCAGGACACTGAAGCTTTCTTT.

This sequence joins TRBV30 and TRBJ1-1; D is ambiguous. The CDR3 covers 11 residues. CDR1 and CDR2 from the germline V gene are GTSNPN and SVGIG (reference sequence). The V gene lost 5 bases and the J gene lost 3 bases, with 7 bases spanning the gap. The CDR3 DNA is TGTGCCTGGTGCCGGGACACTGAAGCTTTCTTT. This translates into CAWCRDTEAFF.

V gene TRBV10-2 combines with J gene TRBJ2-5; 7 bases match TRBD2. Trimming cost V 0 bases and J 4 bases; bases outside gene matches: 11. Germline V gene lookup returns CDR1 WSHSY and CDR2 SAAADI. This CDR3 has 17 amino acids. CDR3 residues: CASSESISRTRRETQYF. As DNA, the CDR3 is TGCGCCAGCAGTGAGTCGATTAGTCGGACTAGGAGAGAGACCCAGTACTTC.

The V call is TRBV10-3, the J call TRBJ1-1; TRBD1 matches 7 bases. The CDR3 is made up of 18 amino acids. The germline CDR1 and CDR2 sequences are ENHRY and SYGVKD. Trimming cost V 7 bases and J 0 bases; bases outside gene matches: 17. CDR3 sequence (DNA): TGTGCCATCAAGGCCGGAAGCGGCCAGGGGGGAGTGAACACTGAAGCTTTCTTT. Translation gives CAIKAGSGQGGVNTEAFF.

This clone appeared a few times. This chain uses TRBV7-2 with TRBJ1-2, with 7 bases matching TRBD1. CDR3 length: 15 residues. The germline V gene encodes CDR1 SGHTA and CDR2 FQGNSA. The ends lost 5 bases at V and 0 bases at J; junction bases unmatched: 6. The DNA of the CDR3 is TGTGCCAGCAGCCCCAACAGGGGCACTAACTATGGCTACACCTTC. Its translation: CASSPNRGTNYGYTF.

A note on this clone: The limits of the CDR3 on the DNA are not certain, so only TCRdb's listed CDR3 is given. The J gene is TRBJ1-6, the V gene TRBV28; the table assigns TRBD1, which was not confirmed against the DNA. The CDR3 is 16 residues long, counting both termini. From germline, CDR1 is MDHEN and CDR2 SYDVKM. CDR3 sequence: CASSTSGQRGNSPLHF.

The J gene is TRBJ1-1, the V gene TRBV18; tentative D call: TRBD1 (5 bases). The germline V gene has CDR1 KGHSH and CDR2 LQKENI. Trimming cost V 1 base and J 1 base, with 13 bases left between them. This CDR3 region has 16 residues. This CDR3 is CASSPQTARGNTEAFF. CDR3 coding DNA: TGTGCCAGCTCACCACAGACAGCCCGAGGGAACACTGAAGCTTTCTTT.

This chain joins TRBV6-1 and TRBJ2-1, with D possibly being TRBD1 (6 bases). The CDR3 consists of 13 residues. Trimming removed 4 bases from V and 6 bases from J, with 10 bases in between. Germline V gene data show CDR1 as MNHNS and CDR2 as SASEGT. The CDR3 coding sequence is TGTGCCAGCAGTGTGGTACAGGGCAATGAGCAGTTCTTC. Its translation: CASSVVQGNEQFF.

The V and J genes are TRBV11-2 and TRBJ1-1; D is perhaps TRBD1 (6 bases). Trimming pared 1 base from V and 8 bases from J, leaving 14 bases between. This CDR3 has 14 amino acids. Per germline, CDR1 SGHAT and CDR2 FQNNGV. CDR3: CASSLVQGRLEAFF. CDR3 sequence (DNA): TGTGCCAGCAGCTTAGTTCAGGGGCGGCTGGAAGCTTTCTTT. Full variable domain (remainder filled in from reference TRBV11-2 and TRBJ1-1): EAGVAQSPRYKIIEKRQSVAFWCNPISGHATLYWYQQILGQGPKLLIQFQNNGVVDDSQLPKDRFSAERLKGVDSTLKIQPAKLEDSAVYLCASSLVQGRLEAFFGQGTRLTVV.

The chain combines TRBV5-6 with TRBJ2-7; 9 nucleotides align to TRBD2. Germline V lookup: CDR1 SGHDT, CDR2 YYEEEE. This CDR3 has 18 residues. V lost 1 base and J lost 6; bases outside the gene matches: 17. CDR3 protein: CASSLRPGLARSIFEQYF. As DNA, the CDR3 is TGTGCCAGCAGCTTGAGACCTGGACTAGCGAGAAGTATCTTCGAGCAGTACTTC.

V is TRBV6-6 and J is TRBJ1-4; the match to TRBD1 covers 7 bases. The CDR3 runs to 16 residues. Trimming at V came to 5 bases and at J to 7 bases, leaving 13 bases not matched to a gene. CDR1 and CDR2 from the germline V gene are MNHNY and SVGAGI (reference sequence). The CDR3 nucleotides are TGTGCCAGCAGTCCCCGCAGAGGGGGCGCGTCTGAAAAACTGTTTTTT. This encodes CASSPRRGGASEKLFF.

The V call is TRBV18, the J call TRBJ1-5; D is uncertain. Trimming pared 4 bases from V and 0 bases from J, leaving 7 bases between. Germline V gives CDR1 KGHSH, CDR2 LQKENI. This CDR3 region has 14 residues. The CDR3 reads CASSRGNSNQPQHF. CDR3 sequence (DNA): TGTGCCAGCTCACGAGGAAATAGCAATCAGCCCCAGCATTTT.

This rearrangement joins TRBV5-1 to TRBJ1-1; no definite D call. Trimming shortened V by 2 bases and J by 0 bases, and 14 bases separated the two germline ends. The CDR3 sequence is 16 residues long. Looked up from germline, CDR1 is SGHRS and CDR2 is YFSETQ. In DNA, the CDR3 is TGCGCCAGCAGCTTTGATTTTAGAAAATTGAACACTGAAGCTTTCTTT. Amino acids: CASSFDFRKLNTEAFF.

The chain joins TRBV5-1 to TRBJ2-7, with TRBD2 matching over 9 bases. Germline lookup yields CDR1 SGHRS and CDR2 YFSETQ. This CDR3 is built from 15 residues. V trimming: 0 bases; J trimming: 3 bases; junction bases outside the gene matches: 4. The DNA for the CDR3 is TGCGCCAGCAGCTTGGACGCGGGGGGGGTCTACGAGCAGTACTTC. Amino acid sequence: CASSLDAGGVYEQYF.

The V call is TRBV6-1, the J call TRBJ1-1; D unclear. Germline CDR1 MNHNS, CDR2 SASEGT. Between the trimmed V and J ends, which lost 8 bases and 4 bases, there was a span of 11 bases. The CDR3 spans 12 residues. CDR3 loop: CASARLLTEAFF. The CDR3 nucleotides are TGTGCCAGCGCACGGTTGCTCACTGAAGCTTTCTTT.

This chain links TRBV30 with TRBJ1-2, with TRBD1 as a possible D gene (6 bases). CDR1 is GTSNPN, CDR2 SVGIG, per germline (reference sequence). Trimming left V 4 bases short and J 4 bases short, with 13 bases between. There are 13 residues in the CDR3. CDR3 coding DNA: TGTGCCTGGAACAGGGACCTAGGCTATGGCTACACCTTC. Translating gives CAWNRDLGYGYTF.

V is TRBV6-5 and J is TRBJ1-2, with 7 bases identical to TRBD1. CDR3 length: 13 amino acids. V gave up 7 bases and J gave up 9 bases; unmatched junction bases: 11. Germline CDR1 MNHEY, CDR2 SVGAGI. The CDR3 bases are TGTGCCAGCATTCGACCAGGGGGTCGGAGCTACACCTTC. Residues: CASIRPGGRSYTF.

The CDR3 DNA follows: TGTGCCAGCAGGCCCGGGACTAGGGTGGATACGCAGTATTTT. Residues: CASRPGTRVDTQYF. The chain employs TRBV5-4 and TRBJ2-3; 8 positions match TRBD2. The CDR3 covers 14 residues. Trimming removed 5 bases from V and 6 bases from J; junction bases left unmatched: 8. Germline V gene lookup returns CDR1 SGHNT and CDR2 YYREEE (reference sequence).

This chain connects TRBV5-1 to TRBJ1-2; 8 nucleotides line up with TRBD1. This CDR3 spans 14 amino acids. Germline V CDR1 and CDR2: SGHRS, YFSETQ. V shed 4 bases, J shed 4 bases, and the junction held 6 bases outside the gene matches. The CDR3 sequence: CASSPGQGSYGYTF. The CDR3 DNA is TGCGCCAGCAGCCCTGGACAGGGTTCCTATGGCTACACCTTC. The variable domain in full, completed from reference TRBV5-1 and TRBJ1-2, reads KAGVTQTPRYLIKTRGQQVTLSCSPISGHRSVSWYQQTPGQGLQFLFEYFSETQRNKGNFPGRFSGRQFSNSRSEMNVSTLELGDSALYLCASSPGQGSYGYTFGSGTRLTVV.

J is TRBJ1-2 and V is TRBV9, with 7 bases fitting TRBD1. The trim removed 4 bases at V and 4 bases at J, leaving 4 bases unmatched. Germline loops: CDR1 SGDLS, CDR2 YYNGEE. This CDR3 has 13 amino acids. Written as DNA, the CDR3 is TGTGCCAGCAGCTTAGGGACAGTCTATGGCTACACCTTC. It codes for CASSLGTVYGYTF.

The chain has TRBV19 and TRBJ1-5, with TRBD1 matching over 7 bases. Germline CDR1 LNHDA, CDR2 SQIVND (reference sequence). CDR3 size: 15 residues. Trimming cost V 4 bases and J 7 bases; bases outside gene matches: 10. CDR3 DNA sequence: TGTGCCAGTAGTACGGGGACAGTTCCGCAGCAGCCCCAGCATTTT. Translating it yields CASSTGTVPQQPQHF.

The genes are TRBV19 and TRBJ1-1; TRBD1 is a possible D gene (5 bases). Trimming took off 5 bases at V and 5 bases at J, with 12 bases between the two ends. The germline V gene encodes CDR1 LNHDA and CDR2 SQIVND (reference sequence). The CDR3 consists of 13 residues. CDR3 loop: CASSFRARTEAFF. CDR3 in DNA: TGTGCCAGTAGTTTCAGGGCCCGGACTGAAGCTTTCTTT. The full variable domain, completed using reference TRBV19 and TRBJ1-1, is DGGITQSPKYLFRKEGQNVTLSCEQNLNHDAMYWYRQDPGQGLRLIYYSQIVNDFQKGDIAEGYSVSREKKESFPLTVTSAQKNPTAFYLCASSFRARTEAFFGQGTRLTVV.

Here the CDR3 reads CASSGQGGDEQFF. The CDR3 DNA reads TGCGCCAGCAGCGGACAGGGTGGCGATGAGCAGTTCTTC. This sequence joins TRBV5-1 and TRBJ2-1; 8 nucleotides match TRBD1. V shed 4 bases and J 8 bases; nucleotides not matched to a gene: 5. Per germline, CDR1 SGHRS and CDR2 YFSETQ. CDR3 length equals 13 residues.